The clone carrying this T cell receptor (beta chain) was observed once. The antigen is undetermined. Germline V gene data show CDR1 as SGHTA and CDR2 as FQGTGA. Trimming left V 2 bases short and J 5 bases short, with 21 bases between. The CDR3 covers 17 residues. This sample was taken from a study of cytomegalovirus exposure and HLA in healthy donors. PCR employed 60 Vbeta and 13 Jbeta primers. Sequencing was performed with immunoSEQ multiplex PCR; in TCRdb, only in-frame clones are kept and a portion is missing. The table lists about 200,000 clones, around 73% of them singletons, with 3% to 4% in the top ten. Study-wide results and limits: With DRB1 most and HLA-C fewest, TCR association rates differed between HLA loci in a later analysis. A previous analysis found most TCR beta V segments productive roughly 87% or roughly 30% of the time.

The study sampled nominally healthy donors, though unrecorded immune exposures were likely. This clonotype was obtained from a male donor in good health and CMV-seronegative. Sequencing was carried out using PBMCs. The rearrangement links TRBV7-3 to TRBJ1-2; weak D call: TRBD1 (5 bases). The CDR3 loop is CASSLGQGQPGEYGYTF. As DNA, the CDR3 is TGTGCCAGCAGCTTAGGGCAGGGCCAGCCGGGGGAGTATGGCTACACCTTC. Based on the CDR3 plus reference TRBV7-3 and TRBJ1-2, the full variable domain is GAGVSQTPSNKVTEKGKYVELRCDPISGHTALYWYRQSLGQGPEFLIYFQGTGAADDSGLPNDRFFAVRPEGSVSTLKIQRTERGDSAVYLCASSLGQGQPGEYGYTFGSGTRLTVV.